These 31 T cell receptor beta chains share one sample of origin, sequenced in a study of regulatory T cells in long-lasting Graves disease. The time point was: newly diagnosed GD, antithyroid drugs for less than 3 months. Generation of the TCR library employed RNA extracted from PBMCs. Arm-PCR of CDR3 regions and iRepertoire HTBI primers were the basis on which TCR beta libraries were built. MiXCR, run by TCRdb on the multiplex PCR reads, gives a single entry per CDR3 protein. Of about 620,000 distinct CDR3 sequences listed, roughly 15% are singletons. These sequences were also reported in another study, on T cells in Graves' hyperthyroidism and ophthalmopathy.

The starting material was peripheral blood mononuclear cells (PBMCs), obtained at new diagnosis, from a patient treated with antithyroid drugs. These receptors originate from a woman aged 25 to 39 with Graves disease.

J is TRBJ1-6 and V is TRBV28, with 7 bases identical to TRBD1. The CDR3 sequence is 14 residues long. Germline CDR1 reads MDHEN; CDR2 reads SYDVKM. Trimming cost V 5 bases and J 10 bases; bases outside gene matches: 8. The CDR3 DNA reads TGTGCCAGCAGTGTACAGGGGTCGCGGTCACCCCTCCACTTT. Its translation: CASSVQGSRSPLHF.

This clonotype has at least ten counts. This chain links TRBV3-1 with TRBJ1-2, with D possibly matching TRBD1 (5 bases). The CDR3 is made up of 15 amino acids. Trimming removed 1 base at V and 5 bases at J, with 14 bases between. CDR1 and CDR2 (germline): LGHDT, YNNKEL (reference sequence). The CDR3 spells CASSQALTESYGYTF. DNA for the CDR3: TGTGCCAGCAGCCAAGCCCTGACAGAATCTTATGGCTACACCTTC.

This clonotype appeared many times. The chain links TRBV12-3 or TRBV12-4 to TRBJ1-5; TRBD1 might be the D (6 bases). CDR3 size: 14 residues. Trimming removed 7 bases at V and 4 bases at J, with 14 bases between. CDR3 coding DNA: TGTGCCAGCACCTCCCGGGGGCGGAATCAGCCCCAGCATTTT. Translating it yields CASTSRGRNQPQHF.

Note on this clonotype: At one end, the junction sequence differs from germline, possibly due to a read error. This chain links TRBV18 with TRBJ2-1; no reliable D call. The CDR3 sequence is 16 residues long. The V gene's germline CDR1 is KGHSH and CDR2 LQKENI. This CDR3 reads CAGSRVFSVTYNEQFF. Here the CDR3 DNA reads TGTGCCGGCTCACGAGTATTCTCCGTGACCTACAATGAGCAGTTCTTC.

This clonotype was observed many times. The chain couples TRBV28 to TRBJ1-5; D gene unclear. The V end lost 3 bases, the J end lost 0 bases, and 6 bases lay between the germline ends. CDR1 is MDHEN, CDR2 SYDVKM, per germline. The CDR3 runs 14 residues. This CDR3 reads CASSFSISNQPQHF. In DNA, the CDR3 is TGTGCCAGCAGTTTTTCTATTAGCAATCAGCCCCAGCATTTT.

This rearrangement joins TRBV29-1 to TRBJ1-5; D remains unclear. From germline, CDR1 is SQVTM and CDR2 ANQGSEA. CDR3 size: 14 residues. V was trimmed by 4 bases and J by 0 bases, leaving 10 bases between them. The CDR3, as DNA: TGCAGCGTTGTTTCGGGAATTAGCAATCAGCCCCAGCATTTT. As protein: CSVVSGISNQPQHF.

Ten or more counts support this clonotype. V gene TRBV6-2 or TRBV6-3 combines with J gene TRBJ1-4; 9 nucleotides match TRBD1. Germline values: CDR1 MNHEY, CDR2 SVGEGT. The CDR3 loop spans 14 amino acids. Unmatched junction bases numbered 8, after V lost 7 bases and J lost 8 bases. CDR3 sequence reads: CASTLDRGYEKLFF. DNA of the CDR3: TGTGCCAGCACCCTAGACAGGGGGTACGAAAAACTGTTTTTT.

The chain combines TRBV3-1 with TRBJ1-1; possible D gene TRBD1, 5 bases. The V end lost 3 bases, the J end lost 11 bases, and 10 bases lay between the germline ends. The germline gives CDR1 LGHDT, CDR2 YNNKEL (reference sequence). The CDR3 has 11 residues. The CDR3 protein is CASSQGRRAFF. The CDR3 nucleotides read TGTGCCAGCAGCCAGGGGCGACGGGCTTTCTTT.

The gene calls are TRBV28 and TRBJ1-4, with D maybe TRBD1 (6 bases). Trimming took off 7 bases at V and 5 bases at J, with 14 bases between the two ends. Germline CDR1 and CDR2: MDHEN and SYDVKM. CDR3 length: 14 residues. In DNA form, the CDR3 reads TGTGCCAGCACCCTGGGGCAGGGGAATGAAAAACTGTTTTTT. Translating gives CASTLGQGNEKLFF.

A few counts support this clonotype. The V call is TRBV19, the J call TRBJ1-3; 7 bases align to TRBD1. Trimming removed 6 bases from V and 4 bases from J; junction bases left unmatched: 6. CDR1 LNHDA and CDR2 SQIVND come from the germline V gene (reference sequence). CDR3 length: 14 amino acids. As DNA, the CDR3 is TGTGCCAGTAGCGGGACAGCGTCAGGAAACACCATATATTTT. Protein product: CASSGTASGNTIYF.

This clonotype was observed a few times. The J gene is TRBJ1-4, the V gene TRBV6-1; D is ambiguous. CDR3 length equals 15 residues. V was trimmed by 9 bases and J by 0 bases, leaving 14 bases between them. CDR1 is MNHNS and CDR2 is SASEGT in the germline V gene. The CDR3 protein is CASRVAGATNEKLFF. In DNA, the CDR3 is TGTGCCAGTAGGGTGGCGGGAGCAACTAATGAAAAACTGTTTTTT.

V and J are TRBV7-9 and TRBJ1-1; perhaps TRBD1 as D (6 bases). Germline V gene lookup returns CDR1 SEHNR and CDR2 FQNEAQ (reference sequence). Trimming stripped 1 base from V and 7 bases from J, with 16 bases between. This CDR3 comprises 15 residues. The CDR3 reads CASSLGDPRGIEAFF. CDR3 nucleotides: TGTGCCAGCAGCTTAGGGGACCCTAGGGGGATTGAAGCTTTCTTT.

The gene calls are TRBV6-5 and TRBJ2-7; weak D call: TRBD2 (5 bases). Trimming removed 2 bases from V and 1 base from J, with 9 bases in between. The CDR3 totals 14 residues. The germline V gene has CDR1 MNHEY and CDR2 SVGAGI. CDR3 coding DNA: TGTGCCAGCAGTTACGTTGAGGGATCCTACGAGCAGTACTTC. Its translation is CASSYVEGSYEQYF.

Of note for this clonotype: No conserved phenylalanine or tryptophan is present at the end of the CDR3, so a read error is the likely explanation. The chain combines TRBV28 with TRBJ2-1; 8 bases line up with TRBD2. This CDR3 has 15 amino acids. Germline CDR1 MDHEN, CDR2 SYDVKM. V dropped 5 bases and J dropped 2; count of bases not matched to a gene: 5. CDR3 residues: CASSGPGGAYNEQFL. The CDR3 region has the DNA TGTGCCAGCAGTGGCCCGGGGGGGGCCTACAATGAGCAGTTCCTC.

Comment on this clonotype: Since a far larger clone is one base different, this is likely a read error. J is TRBJ2-1 and V is TRBV28; TRBD2 matches 13 bases. Gene TRBJ2-5 matches the end of the DNA better, so the J call may be wrong. CDR3 length: 17 amino acids. CDR1 MDHEN and CDR2 SYDVKM come from the germline V gene. CDR3 bases: TGTGCCTGCAGTACCCCGCGGACTAGCGGGGGAAAAGAGACCCAGTACTTC. This sequence encodes CACSTPRTSGGKETQYF.

Many counts were recorded for this clonotype. The V and J genes are TRBV6-5 and TRBJ1-5; 7 bases map to TRBD1. Germline assignment: CDR1 MNHEY and CDR2 SVGAGI. The V gene end was trimmed by 4 bases and the J gene end by 0 bases; junction bases not matched to a gene: 12. The CDR3 runs to 18 residues. The CDR3 DNA reads TGTGCCAGCAGTTCCCCGTCAGGGGGAAGGGATAGCAATCAGCCCCAGCATTTT. This codes for CASSSPSGGRDSNQPQHF.

This clonotype was observed at least ten times. The chain recombines TRBV2 with TRBJ1-6; D remains unclear. CDR1 is SNHLY, CDR2 FYNNEI, per germline. V lost 2 bases and J 13 bases, leaving 15 bases between the germline ends. The CDR3 is 14 residues long. The CDR3 reads CASSERGPDDPLHF. In DNA, the CDR3 is TGTGCCAGCAGTGAAAGAGGTCCCGACGACCCCCTCCACTTT.

This clonotype occurred a few times. The chain uses TRBV29-1 and TRBJ2-2; 10 bases agree with TRBD2. Germline CDR1 and CDR2: SQVTM and ANQGSEA. V shed 4 bases, J shed 6 bases, and the junction held 5 bases outside the gene matches. CDR3 length: 14 residues. CDR3 in DNA: TGCAGCGTTGGATTGCTAGCGGGGGCCGGGGAGCTGTTTTTT. This encodes CSVGLLAGAGELFF.

This clonotype was seen at least ten times. The chain joins TRBV5-1 to TRBJ1-2; 8 bases agree with TRBD1. Germline CDR1 SGHRS, CDR2 YFSETQ. V lost 5 bases to trimming and J lost 3 bases; unmatched junction nucleotides: 9. The CDR3 covers 15 residues. The CDR3 region has the DNA TGCGCCAGCAGTTCCCTTCCGACAGGGGACTATGGCTACACCTTC. This translates into CASSSLPTGDYGYTF.

In its sample, this clonotype was seen a few times. The chain joins TRBV20-1 to TRBJ1-5; D perhaps matches TRBD1 (5 bases). Germline V lookup: CDR1 DFQATT, CDR2 SNEGSKA (reference sequence). This CDR3 is 18 amino acids long. V lost 0 bases to trimming and J lost 0 bases, with 18 bases between them. The CDR3 loop reads CSARDQGRWLYSNQPQHF. DNA for the CDR3: TGCAGTGCTAGAGATCAGGGCAGGTGGCTTTATAGCAATCAGCCCCAGCATTTT.

The chain couples TRBV9 to TRBJ2-5; 7 nucleotides line up with TRBD1. Looked up from germline, CDR1 is SGDLS and CDR2 is YYNGEE. The CDR3 covers 13 residues. The ends lost 2 bases at V and 3 bases at J; junction bases unmatched: 1. The DNA for the CDR3 is TGTGCCAGCAGCGTGACAGGGAAAGAGACCCAGTACTTC. This gives the protein CASSVTGKETQYF.

This clonotype was observed a few times. At one boundary the junction diverges from the germline segment, which might be a read error. The chain is built from TRBV7-2 and TRBJ1-3; 10 nucleotides align to TRBD1. The germline CDR1 and CDR2 sequences are SGHTA and FQGNSA. The CDR3 extends over 15 amino acids. The CDR3 DNA is TGCGCCAGCAGCCGGGGGACAGGGGCTGGAAACACCATATATTTT. Translated: CASSRGTGAGNTIYF.

About this clonotype itself: This may be a read error, as it is one base from a much larger clone. The chain carries TRBV10-3 and TRBJ1-6, with TRBD1 as a possible D gene (5 bases). The CDR3 is made up of 14 amino acids. The V end lost 8 bases, the J end lost 9 bases, and 17 bases lay between the germline ends. The V gene's germline CDR1 is ENHRY and CDR2 SYGVKD. CDR3 loop: CAIGGFPTTSPLHF. CDR3 in DNA: TGTGCCATCGGGGGTTTTCCGACGACTTCACCCCTCCACTTT.

This clonotype came up a few times. The chain employs TRBV20-1 and TRBJ2-5; either TRBD1 or TRBD2 may fit D (6 bases each). V was shortened by 5 bases and J by 4 bases, with 20 bases between the two germline ends. The CDR3 has 15 amino acids. Germline values: CDR1 DFQATT, CDR2 SNEGSKA (reference sequence). CDR3 DNA: TGCAGTGCTGAAGTGGGTGGAGGGGGGTCAGAGACCCAGTACTTC. It encodes CSAEVGGGGSETQYF.

A remark on this clonotype: A read error is possible here, since a much larger clone lies one base away. The chain employs TRBV6-1 and TRBJ1-2, with a weak D call TRBD1 (5 bases). The CDR3 is 12 amino acids. Germline V gives CDR1 MNHNS, CDR2 SASEGT. CDR3 nucleotides: TGTGCCAGCAGACTCGCCGGGGGTGGCCACACCTTC. Protein sequence: CASRLAGGGHTF.

To note about this clonotype: Possible read error: a much larger clone is one base away. The chain uses TRBV3-1 and TRBJ2-1; 7 nucleotides agree with TRBD1. The V gene's germline CDR1 is LGHDT and CDR2 YNNKEL (reference sequence). The CDR3 has 16 amino acids. CDR3 nucleotide sequence: TGTGCCGGCAGCCAATTCAGGGGGAGTTCCCTTCATGAGCAGTTCTTC. Translated: CAGSQFRGSSLHEQFF.

The V call is TRBV6-1, the J call TRBJ2-3; 8 nucleotides align to TRBD2. Germline assignment: CDR1 MNHNS and CDR2 SASEGT. This CDR3 has 17 residues. V gave up 2 bases and J gave up 7 bases; unmatched junction bases: 14. This CDR3 is CASSEMPIAGSGNTQYF. The CDR3 nucleotides are TGTGCCAGCAGTGAAATGCCGATAGCGGGATCGGGGAATACGCAGTATTTT.

This clonotype was seen repeatedly, ten times or more. The chain couples TRBV20-1 to TRBJ2-1; D not resolved. V lost 2 bases and J lost 9, with 11 bases in between. CDR1 and CDR2 from the germline V gene are DFQATT and SNEGSKA (reference sequence). This CDR3 contains 12 residues. Here the CDR3 reads CSARNQWGEQFF. CDR3 DNA sequence: TGCAGTGCTAGAAACCAATGGGGTGAGCAGTTCTTC.

This chain uses TRBV4-1 with TRBJ2-2; TRBD2 agrees at 12 bases. The germline gives CDR1 MGHRA, CDR2 YSYEKL. CDR3 length: 17 residues. Trimming took 2 bases from V and 5 from J; bases not matched to a gene: 6. CDR3 in DNA: TGCGCCAGCAGCCAAAGTCTAGCGGGAGGGCCGACCGGGGAGCTGTTTTTT. As protein: CASSQSLAGGPTGELFF.

This clonotype has a handful of counts. This chain connects TRBV27 to TRBJ2-3; the match to TRBD1 covers 10 bases. V gave up 6 bases and J gave up 8 bases; unmatched junction bases: 5. The V gene's germline CDR1 is MNHEY and CDR2 SMNVEV (reference sequence). The CDR3 contains 13 residues. CDR3 nucleotide sequence: TGTGCCAGCAGAGGCGGACAGGGGGGTACGCAGTATTTT. Amino acids: CASRGGQGGTQYF.

This clonotype was picked up many times. The rearrangement uses TRBV6-1 and TRBJ2-7, with 8 bases lining up with TRBD2. This CDR3 spans 16 amino acids. V shed 11 bases and J 3 bases; nucleotides not matched to a gene: 18. In germline, CDR1 is MNHNS, CDR2 SASEGT. The CDR3 DNA sequence: TGTGCCTCCGGGAGGGGGTCCAAGAATAAGGACTACGAGCAGTACTTC. The encoded protein is CASGRGSKNKDYEQYF.